Below are 7 T cell receptor beta chains sequenced from a single sample in a study of blood T cell repertoires in COVID-19. Data came from immunoSEQ multiplex PCR; TCRdb stores just in-frame clones and leaves some out. The profile shows 120,000 or so clones, 70% to 80% of them singletons. Source material: peripheral blood. Receptors originate from a man aged 40-49 years with active or convalescent COVID-19.

This clone was counted between two and nine times. The chain has TRBV5-4 and TRBJ1-1; 7 bases fit TRBD1. The CDR3 has 16 residues. After removal of 0 bases from V and 1 base from J, the junction contained 6 bases not matched to a gene. Germline V gene sequence: CDR1 SGHNT, CDR2 YYREEE (reference sequence). The CDR3: CASSLVDRATNTEAFF. The CDR3 coding sequence is TGTGCCAGCAGCTTGGTCGACAGGGCGACGAACACTGAAGCTTTCTTT. Using reference TRBV5-4 and TRBJ1-1 for the parts outside the CDR3, the full variable domain is ETGVTQSPTHLIKTRGQQVTLRCSSQSGHNTVSWYQQALGQGPQFIFQYYREEENGRGNFPPRFSGLQFPNYSSELNVNALELDDSALYLCASSLVDRATNTEAFFGQGTRLTVV.

This clone was counted a single time. The chain joins TRBV7-6 to TRBJ2-2; maybe TRBD1 (5 bases). CDR3 size: 13 residues. Germline assignment: CDR1 SGHVS and CDR2 FNYEAQ. Trimming took off 7 bases at V and 3 bases at J, with 9 bases between the two ends. CDR3 amino acids: CASKGFYTGELFF. The CDR3 nucleotides read TGTGCCAGCAAGGGGTTCTACACCGGGGAGCTGTTTTTT.

A single count supports this clone. The V gene is TRBV12-1, the J gene TRBJ1-2; TRBD1, as called in the table, went unchecked against the DNA. TRBV12-1 is a pseudogene locus. This CDR3 comprises 17 residues. The CDR3 DNA follows: TGTGCCAGCAGCTACAAGGGGACAGGGCCCTCGTACTATGGCTACACCTTC. Translated, it gives CASSYKGTGPSYYGYTF.

The chain has TRBV6-1 and TRBJ2-7, with 8 bases fitting TRBD2. The CDR3 sequence is 17 residues long. V shed 3 bases, J shed 2 bases, and the junction held 12 bases outside the gene matches. Germline CDR1 reads MNHNS; CDR2 reads SASEGT. Here the CDR3 reads CASSDPLVLAGTYEQYF. The CDR3 region has the DNA TGTGCCAGCAGTGACCCCTTGGTTTTAGCGGGGACCTACGAGCAGTACTTC.

The chain joins TRBV2 to TRBJ2-1, with 9 nucleotides matching TRBD2. Germline CDR1 SNHLY, CDR2 FYNNEI. V lost 8 bases, J lost 5 bases, and 10 bases stayed unmatched. The CDR3 is made up of 15 amino acids. The CDR3 loop is CASRWIAGANNEQFF. The DNA for the CDR3 is TGTGCCAGCCGATGGATAGCGGGAGCAAACAATGAGCAGTTCTTC.

V gene TRBV29-1 combines with J gene TRBJ1-5, with 10 positions matching TRBD1. Trimming removed 6 bases from V and 5 bases from J; junction bases left unmatched: 7. CDR1 is SQVTM and CDR2 is ANQGSEA in the germline V gene. The CDR3 runs to 14 residues. The CDR3 coding sequence is TGCAGCGTCGGGACCGGGACAGGGGATCAGCCCCAGCATTTT. Protein product: CSVGTGTGDQPQHF.

V and J are TRBV5-6 and TRBJ2-7; the match to TRBD1 covers 7 bases. V shed 4 bases and J 1 base; nucleotides not matched to a gene: 14. Germline CDR1 and CDR2: SGHDT and YYEEEE. The CDR3 is 17 amino acids. CDR3 sequence: CASSRTGIVLGSYEQYF. CDR3 in DNA: TGTGCCAGCAGCCGGACAGGCATCGTCCTAGGGTCCTACGAGCAGTACTTC.